The 31 T cell receptor beta chains below were found in one sample sequenced in a study of cytomegalovirus exposure and HLA in healthy donors. Vbeta (60) and Jbeta (13) primers were used in the PCR. Produced via immunoSEQ multiplex PCR; TCRdb's table is partial and in-frame only. The table lists roughly 150,000 clones, roughly four fifths of them singletons. The sequenced sample was PBMCs. These receptors all come from a middle-aged woman in good health and CMV-seronegative.

This clone was observed a handful of times. The chain recombines TRBV7-8 with TRBJ2-5; weak D call: TRBD1 (6 bases). Germline lookup yields CDR1 SGHVS and CDR2 FQNEAQ. The V and J ends lost 1 base and 5 bases respectively, with 11 bases between them. There are 14 residues in the CDR3. CDR3 sequence: CASSLGGLRETQYF. The CDR3 DNA reads TGTGCCAGCAGCTTAGGGGGGCTCCGGGAGACCCAGTACTTC. The full variable domain, rest sourced from reference TRBV7-8 and TRBJ2-5, is GAGVSQSPRYKVAKRGQDVALRCDPISGHVSLFWYQQALGQGPEFLTYFQNEAQLDKSGLPSDRFFAERPEGSVSTLKIQRTQQEDSAVYLCASSLGGLRETQYFGPGTRLLVL.

CDR3 region: CASSASSGGGTYEQYF. The CDR3, as DNA: TGTGCCAGCAGCGCCTCCTCTGGCGGGGGCACCTACGAGCAGTACTTC. The genes are TRBV7-9 and TRBJ2-7, with a tentative D call TRBD2 (7 bases). Germline CDR1 and CDR2: SEHNR and FQNEAQ (reference sequence). This CDR3 has 16 residues. V gave up 5 bases and J gave up 2 bases, with 19 bases separating them.

V usage is TRBV5-1 and J usage is TRBJ2-1; TRBD2 matches at 13 bases. The CDR3 has 17 residues. J lost 7 bases, V lost 0 bases, and 7 bases had no gene match. Germline CDR1 SGHRS, CDR2 YFSETQ. CDR3 nucleotide sequence: TGCGCCAGCAGCTTGGAAGGACTAGCGGGAGTGGTGAATGAGCAGTTCTTC. This sequence encodes CASSLEGLAGVVNEQFF.

The chain is built from TRBV2 and TRBJ2-1, with D possibly being TRBD2 (6 bases). V lost 6 bases and J lost 6, with 12 bases in between. The germline V gene encodes CDR1 SNHLY and CDR2 FYNNEI. The CDR3 runs to 13 residues. CDR3 DNA: TGTGCCAGCAGGGCGGCTAGCGTCAATGAGCAGTTCTTC. Translation gives CASRAASVNEQFF.

The chain couples TRBV30 to TRBJ2-1; TRBD2 aligns across 9 bases. CDR1 GTSNPN and CDR2 SVGIG come from the germline V gene (reference sequence). This CDR3 is 15 amino acids long. V gave up 0 bases and J gave up 9 bases; unmatched junction bases: 9. The CDR3 coding sequence is TGTGCCTGGAGTGTACTGGGCGGGAGGGCCCGTGAGCAGTTCTTC. This encodes CAWSVLGGRAREQFF.

The V and J genes are TRBV4-2 and TRBJ2-3; tentative D call: TRBD2 (7 bases). CDR3 length equals 15 residues. Germline V gene lookup returns CDR1 LGHNA and CDR2 YNFKEQ. The ends were cut back, 4 bases at V and 2 bases at J, with 13 bases in the middle. CDR3 nucleotide sequence: TGTGCCAGCAGCCGAGGGGGGGACCCCACAGATACGCAGTATTTT. Translating gives CASSRGGDPTDTQYF.

The CDR3 reads CASSLATSGYNTDTQYF. In nucleotides, the CDR3 is TGCGCCAGCAGCTTGGCGACTAGCGGCTATAACACAGATACGCAGTATTTT. V gene TRBV5-1 combines with J gene TRBJ2-3, with TRBD2 identical over 9 bases. With 0 bases clipped from V and 2 bases from J, the junction kept 7 bases outside the gene matches. This CDR3 is built from 17 residues. The germline V gene has CDR1 SGHRS and CDR2 YFSETQ.

J is TRBJ2-3 and V is TRBV25-1, with 7 bases matching TRBD2. This CDR3 has 14 residues. The V and J ends lost 6 bases and 0 bases, in that order; junction bases with no gene match: 3. Per the germline V gene, CDR1 is MGHDK and CDR2 is SYGVNS. The CDR3 DNA is TGTGCCAGCAGAGCGGGACTTAGCACAGATACGCAGTATTTT. Translating it yields CASRAGLSTDTQYF.

The V and J genes are TRBV4-1 and TRBJ2-7; D gene uncertain. Trimming left V 3 bases short and J 3 bases short, with 18 bases between. CDR3 size: 16 residues. CDR1 is MGHRA, CDR2 YSYEKL, per germline. The CDR3 region is CASSHQLGAELYEQYF. The CDR3 DNA sequence: TGCGCCAGCAGCCACCAGTTGGGCGCAGAACTCTACGAGCAGTACTTC.

The chain links TRBV6-1 to TRBJ1-1; D unclear. Germline lookup yields CDR1 MNHNS and CDR2 SASEGT. V dropped 0 bases and J dropped 5 bases, with 10 bases sitting between them. This CDR3 comprises 14 residues. CDR3 sequence (DNA): TGTGCCAGCAGTGAAGCTTATAGCCGGACTGAAGCTTTCTTT. Translating gives CASSEAYSRTEAFF.

The CDR3 DNA is TGTGCCAGCTCACCACCGACAGGGTACGGCTACGAGCAGTACTTC. Translating it yields CASSPPTGYGYEQYF. The rearrangement joins TRBV18 to TRBJ2-7; TRBD1 agrees at 7 bases. The CDR3 loop spans 15 amino acids. Germline values: CDR1 KGHSH, CDR2 LQKENI. The junction had 5 bases not matched to a gene; V was cut back by 0 bases and J by 3 bases. Supplemented by reference TRBV18 and TRBJ2-7, the full variable domain reads NAGVMQNPRHLVRRRGQEARLRCSPMKGHSHVYWYRQLPEEGLKFMVYLQKENIIDESGMPKERFSAEFPKEGPSILRIQQVVRGDSAAYFCASSPPTGYGYEQYFGPGTRLTVT.

The table lists this clone with a count of one. V gene TRBV2 combines with J gene TRBJ2-1; 7 positions agree with TRBD1. Looked up from germline, CDR1 is SNHLY and CDR2 is FYNNEI. The CDR3 extends over 15 amino acids. After removal of 8 bases from V and 6 bases from J, the junction contained 13 bases not matched to a gene. CDR3 coding DNA: TGTGCCAGCTCGGGCCCAAAGGGGGCTTCCAATGAGCAGTTCTTC. Amino acid sequence: CASSGPKGASNEQFF.

The chain recombines TRBV28 with TRBJ2-3; D gene unclear. The CDR3 is 14 amino acids. V lost 7 bases to trimming and J lost 0 bases, with 11 bases between them. CDR1 and CDR2 from the germline V gene are MDHEN and SYDVKM. CDR3 bases: TGTGCCAGCATTGGCGGAACTAGCACAGATACGCAGTATTTT. This gives the protein CASIGGTSTDTQYF.

The rearrangement links TRBV5-1 to TRBJ2-6, with D possibly matching TRBD1 (6 bases). The CDR3 has 17 residues. The germline V gene has CDR1 SGHRS and CDR2 YFSETQ. V lost 0 bases to trimming and J lost 0 bases, with 10 bases between them. The CDR3 sequence: CASSLVGTLSGANVLTF. The CDR3 nucleotides read TGCGCCAGCAGCTTGGTGGGGACACTCTCTGGGGCCAACGTCCTGACTTTC.

A single count supports this clone. This chain uses TRBV11-2 with TRBJ1-1, with 10 nucleotides matching TRBD1. Germline loops: CDR1 SGHAT, CDR2 FQNNGV. V lost 3 bases to trimming and J lost 1 base; unmatched junction nucleotides: 2. The length of the CDR3 is 15 residues. The chain's CDR3 is CASSFGQGGNTEAFF. The CDR3 coding sequence is TGTGCCAGCAGCTTCGGACAGGGGGGGAACACTGAAGCTTTCTTT.

The V call is TRBV7-3, the J call TRBJ2-2, with 7 bases identical to TRBD1. Germline assignment: CDR1 SGHTA and CDR2 FQGTGA. The CDR3 runs to 15 residues. After removal of 6 bases from V and 4 bases from J, the junction contained 8 bases not matched to a gene. The CDR3 region is CASSPGQTTTGELFF. DNA of the CDR3: TGTGCCAGCAGTCCGGGACAGACTACCACCGGGGAGCTGTTTTTT.

The gene calls are TRBV5-4 and TRBJ2-5; 8 bases agree with TRBD1. The trim removed 5 bases at V and 2 bases at J, leaving 11 bases unmatched. The CDR3 covers 16 residues. CDR1 and CDR2 (germline): SGHNT, YYREEE (reference sequence). The CDR3 region has the DNA TGTGCCAGCAGGTTGACAGGGGTCGGAGATCAAGAGACCCAGTACTTC. Its translation is CASRLTGVGDQETQYF.

V usage is TRBV6-5 and J usage is TRBJ2-1, with 11 positions matching TRBD2. The CDR3 is 14 amino acids. Germline CDR1 and CDR2: MNHEY and SVGAGI. V shed 6 bases, J shed 4 bases, and the junction held 2 bases outside the gene matches. The CDR3 nucleotides are TGTGCCAGCAGCGGGACTAGCGGTTACAATGAGCAGTTCTTC. This encodes CASSGTSGYNEQFF.

J is TRBJ1-4 and V is TRBV5-1; 7 bases map to TRBD1. This CDR3 is built from 15 residues. The J segment lost 7 bases and the V segment lost 4 bases, leaving 10 bases of the junction unmatched. In germline, CDR1 is SGHRS, CDR2 YFSETQ. Here the CDR3 DNA reads TGCGCCAGCAGCCCGGGACAGATCGGAGGTGAAAAACTGTTTTTT. Protein product: CASSPGQIGGEKLFF.

The rearrangement uses TRBV6-1 and TRBJ1-2; tentatively, D is TRBD1 (5 bases). Germline V gives CDR1 MNHNS, CDR2 SASEGT. The CDR3 is made up of 11 amino acids. Trimming took 6 bases from V and 6 from J, leaving 8 bases between them. The CDR3 protein is CASRQGDGYTF. Written as DNA, the CDR3 is TGTGCCAGCAGGCAGGGCGATGGCTACACCTTC.

This chain connects TRBV11-1 to TRBJ2-1; 9 nucleotides line up with TRBD2. CDR3 size: 14 residues. V lost 6 bases and J lost 0; bases outside the gene matches: 0. CDR1 and CDR2 from the germline V gene are SGHAT and FQDESV (reference sequence). For the CDR3, the DNA is TGTGCCAGCAGTAGCGGGAGCTCCTACAATGAGCAGTTCTTC. Its protein product is CASSSGSSYNEQFF.

The chain carries TRBV28 and TRBJ1-1; TRBD1 matches at 10 bases. The CDR3 spans 14 residues. From germline, CDR1 is MDHEN and CDR2 SYDVKM. Trimming took 5 bases from V and 5 from J; bases not matched to a gene: 5. The CDR3 region is CASSGTGEPTEAFF. The CDR3 region has the DNA TGTGCCAGCAGTGGGACAGGGGAACCAACTGAAGCTTTCTTT.

V usage is TRBV5-1 and J usage is TRBJ1-5; the D gene is possibly TRBD1 (5 bases). The CDR3 runs 15 residues. Germline assignment: CDR1 SGHRS and CDR2 YFSETQ. Between the trimmed V and J ends, which lost 1 base and 7 bases, there was a span of 15 bases. In DNA, the CDR3 is TGCGCCAGCAGCTTGAGTGGGGCGCAGGAGCAGCCCCAGCATTTT. Encoded protein: CASSLSGAQEQPQHF.

The chain joins TRBV27 to TRBJ2-6; D possibly corresponds to TRBD1 (6 bases). V lost 2 bases to trimming and J lost 0 bases, with 8 bases between them. This CDR3 comprises 16 residues. CDR1 is MNHEY and CDR2 is SMNVEV in the germline V gene (reference sequence). DNA for the CDR3: TGTGCCAGCAGTTTACTGGACAGCTCTGGGGCCAACGTCCTGACTTTC. The encoded protein is CASSLLDSSGANVLTF.

V gene TRBV11-1 combines with J gene TRBJ1-4; D perhaps matches TRBD1 (6 bases). The germline V gene encodes CDR1 SGHAT and CDR2 FQDESV (reference sequence). The germline V and J ends were trimmed by 4 bases and 8 bases, with 17 bases remaining between them. The CDR3 runs to 15 residues. The CDR3 sequence: CASSSFPQGSEKLFF. DNA of the CDR3: TGTGCCAGCAGCTCATTCCCACAGGGATCGGAAAAACTGTTTTTT. The complete variable domain, with remaining parts taken from reference TRBV11-1 and TRBJ1-4, reads EAEVAQSPRYKITEKSQAVAFWCDPISGHATLYWYRQILGQGPELLVQFQDESVVDDSQLPKDRFSAERLKGVDSTLKIQPAELGDSAMYLCASSSFPQGSEKLFFGSGTQLSVL.

This sequence joins TRBV7-9 and TRBJ1-2; maybe TRBD1 (5 bases). From germline, CDR1 is SEHNR and CDR2 FQNEAQ (reference sequence). The CDR3 sequence is 13 residues long. Trimming stripped 5 bases from V and 8 bases from J, with 15 bases between. The CDR3 is CASSDPRDFGYTF. The CDR3 bases are TGTGCCAGCAGCGATCCCAGGGACTTCGGCTACACCTTC.

V usage is TRBV7-6 and J usage is TRBJ2-2; D gene uncertain. The CDR3 runs to 13 residues. Looked up from germline, CDR1 is SGHVS and CDR2 is FNYEAQ. Trimming left V 1 base short and J 7 bases short, with 7 bases between. CDR3: CASSLVTHGELFF. In DNA form, the CDR3 reads TGTGCCAGCAGCTTAGTGACACACGGGGAGCTGTTTTTT.

The chain joins TRBV10-3 to TRBJ2-5, with 11 bases matching TRBD1. Losses at the gene ends were 6 bases for V and 5 bases for J; bases not matched to a gene: 8. The length of the CDR3 is 15 residues. Germline loops: CDR1 ENHRY, CDR2 SYGVKD. This CDR3 reads CAIRKTGQGAETQYF. DNA for the CDR3: TGTGCCATCAGAAAGACTGGACAGGGGGCCGAGACCCAGTACTTC.

The genes are TRBV6-6 and TRBJ1-4; D not certain. The CDR3 is 14 residues long. Per germline, CDR1 MNHNY and CDR2 SVGAGI (reference sequence). V shed 6 bases and J shed 0 bases, with 8 bases lying between them. DNA for the CDR3: TGTGCCAGCAGACGAGCTGCAACTAATGAAAAACTGTTTTTT. This gives the protein CASRRAATNEKLFF.

This rearrangement joins TRBV10-3 to TRBJ2-3, with 9 bases identical to TRBD2. The CDR3 contains 15 residues. Unmatched junction bases numbered 8, after V lost 10 bases and J lost 0 bases. Germline CDR1 reads ENHRY; CDR2 reads SYGVKD. The CDR3 DNA follows: TGTGCCACAACCTTAGCGGGAGATAGCACAGATACGCAGTATTTT. The encoded protein is CATTLAGDSTDTQYF.

The J gene is TRBJ2-1, the V gene TRBV6-6; TRBD1 is a possible D gene (7 bases). Germline assignment: CDR1 MNHNY and CDR2 SVGAGI (reference sequence). Trimming took off 4 bases at V and 7 bases at J, with 11 bases between the two ends. CDR3 length equals 13 residues. This chain's CDR3 is CASSLAGGNEQFF. CDR3 nucleotide sequence: TGTGCCAGCAGTTTGGCAGGGGGGAATGAGCAGTTCTTC.